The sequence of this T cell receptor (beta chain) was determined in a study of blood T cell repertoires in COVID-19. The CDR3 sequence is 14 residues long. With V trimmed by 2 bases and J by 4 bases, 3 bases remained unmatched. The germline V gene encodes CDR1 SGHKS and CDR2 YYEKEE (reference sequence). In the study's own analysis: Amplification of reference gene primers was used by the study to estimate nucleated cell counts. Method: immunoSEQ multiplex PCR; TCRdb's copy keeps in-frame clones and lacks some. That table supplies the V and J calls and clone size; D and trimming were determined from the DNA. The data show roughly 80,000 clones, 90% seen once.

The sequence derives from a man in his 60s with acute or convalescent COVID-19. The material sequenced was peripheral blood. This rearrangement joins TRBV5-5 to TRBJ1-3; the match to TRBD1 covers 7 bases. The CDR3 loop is CASSLSGGGNTIYF. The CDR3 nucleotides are TGTGCCAGCAGCTTATCAGGGGGAGGAAACACCATATATTTT.